The count of the clone carrying this T cell receptor beta chain is one. This entry belongs to a study of T-cell reconstitution after alpha-beta-depleted transplantation in children. Unique molecular identifiers featured in how the TCRbeta library was prepared. TCRdb itself ran the PCR reads through MiXCR, one entry per CDR3 protein. The table lists some 350,000 distinct CDR3 sequences, around a tenth of them singletons. V lost 6 bases, J lost 2 bases, and 6 bases stayed unmatched. Germline assignment: CDR1 MDHEN and CDR2 SYDVKM. The CDR3 extends over 15 amino acids. The sequences come from PBMCs from the stem cell graft donor, collected from the stem cell graft. The source of this sequence is a human donor who donated a stem cell graft to a child with acute lymphoblastic leukemia. The chain recombines TRBV28 with TRBJ2-5; 10 positions agree with TRBD2. The CDR3 coding sequence is TGTGCCAGCAGCCGAGCGGGAGGGGCACAAGAGACCCAGTACTTC. This codes for CASSRAGGAQETQYF. Full variable domain (outside the CDR3, taken from reference TRBV28 and TRBJ2-5): DVKVTQSSRYLVKRTGEKVFLECVQDMDHENMFWYRQDPGLGLRLIYFSYDVKMKEKGDIPEGYSVSREKKERFSLILESASTNQTSMYLCASSRAGGAQETQYFGPGTRLLVL.